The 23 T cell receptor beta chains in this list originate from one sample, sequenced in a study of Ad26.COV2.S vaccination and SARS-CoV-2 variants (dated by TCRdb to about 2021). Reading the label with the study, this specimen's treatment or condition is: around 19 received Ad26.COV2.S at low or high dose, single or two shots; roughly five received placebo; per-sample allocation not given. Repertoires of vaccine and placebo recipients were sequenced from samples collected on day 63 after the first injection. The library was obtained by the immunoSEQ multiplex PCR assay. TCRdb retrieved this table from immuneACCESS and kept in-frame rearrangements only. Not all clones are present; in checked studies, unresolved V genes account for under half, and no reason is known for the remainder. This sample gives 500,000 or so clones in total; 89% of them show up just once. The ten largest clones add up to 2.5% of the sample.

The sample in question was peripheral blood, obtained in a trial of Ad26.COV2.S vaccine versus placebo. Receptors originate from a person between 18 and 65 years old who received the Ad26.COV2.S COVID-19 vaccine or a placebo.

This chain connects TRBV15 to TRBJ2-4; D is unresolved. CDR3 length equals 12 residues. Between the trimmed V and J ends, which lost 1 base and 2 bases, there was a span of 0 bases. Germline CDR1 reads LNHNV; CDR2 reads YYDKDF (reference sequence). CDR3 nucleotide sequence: TGTGCCACCAGCAGAGCCAAAAACATTCAGTACTTC. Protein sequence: CATSRAKNIQYF.

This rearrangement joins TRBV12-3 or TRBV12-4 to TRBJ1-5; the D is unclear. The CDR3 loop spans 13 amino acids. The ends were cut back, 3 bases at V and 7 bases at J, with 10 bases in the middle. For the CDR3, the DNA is TGTGCCAGCAGTTTCCAAGGTAGACAGCCCCAGCATTTT. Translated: CASSFQGRQPQHF.

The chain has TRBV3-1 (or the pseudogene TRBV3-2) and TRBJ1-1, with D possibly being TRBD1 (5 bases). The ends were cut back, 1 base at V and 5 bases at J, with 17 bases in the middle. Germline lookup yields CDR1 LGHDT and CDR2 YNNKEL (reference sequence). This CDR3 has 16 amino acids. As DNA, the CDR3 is TGTGCCAGCAGCCAAGCGGGCGGGGGGACGGGGACTGAAGCTTTCTTT. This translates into CASSQAGGGTGTEAFF.

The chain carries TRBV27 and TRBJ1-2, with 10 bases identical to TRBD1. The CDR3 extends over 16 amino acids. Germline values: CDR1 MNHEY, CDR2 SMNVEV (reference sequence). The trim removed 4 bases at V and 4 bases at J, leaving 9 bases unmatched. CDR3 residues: CASSSHRDRGLYGYTF. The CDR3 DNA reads TGTGCCAGCAGTTCTCACCGGGACAGGGGACTCTATGGCTACACCTTC.

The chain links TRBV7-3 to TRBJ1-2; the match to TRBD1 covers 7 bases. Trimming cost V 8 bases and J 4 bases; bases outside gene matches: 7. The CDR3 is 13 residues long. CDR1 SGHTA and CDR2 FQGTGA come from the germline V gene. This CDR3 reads CASELDRSYGYTF. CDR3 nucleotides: TGTGCCAGCGAACTGGACAGGTCCTATGGCTACACCTTC.

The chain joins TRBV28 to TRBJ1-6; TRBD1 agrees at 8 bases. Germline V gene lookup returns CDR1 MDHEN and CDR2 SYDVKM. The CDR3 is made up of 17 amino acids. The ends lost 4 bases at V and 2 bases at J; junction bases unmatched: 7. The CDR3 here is CASSSPPGGPYNSPLHF. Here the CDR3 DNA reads TGTGCCAGCAGTTCTCCCCCAGGGGGCCCCTATAATTCACCCCTCCACTTT.

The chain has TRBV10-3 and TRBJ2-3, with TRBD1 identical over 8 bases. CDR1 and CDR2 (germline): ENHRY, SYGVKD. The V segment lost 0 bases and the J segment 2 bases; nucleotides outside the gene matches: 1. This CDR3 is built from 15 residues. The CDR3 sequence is CAISESTGDTDTQYF. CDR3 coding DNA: TGTGCCATCAGTGAGTCGACAGGGGACACAGATACGCAGTATTTT.

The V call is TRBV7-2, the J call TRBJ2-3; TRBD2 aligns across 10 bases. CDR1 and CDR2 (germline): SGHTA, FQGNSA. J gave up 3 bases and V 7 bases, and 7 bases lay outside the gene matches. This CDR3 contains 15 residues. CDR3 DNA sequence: TGTGCCAGCACACCTTCTAGCGGGAGTACAGATACGCAGTATTTT. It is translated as CASTPSSGSTDTQYF.

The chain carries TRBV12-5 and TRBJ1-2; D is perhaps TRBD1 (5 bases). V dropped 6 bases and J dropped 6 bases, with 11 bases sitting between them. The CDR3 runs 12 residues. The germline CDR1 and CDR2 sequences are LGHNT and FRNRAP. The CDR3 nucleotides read TGTGCTAGTGGGCCCCAGACAGATGGCTACACCTTC. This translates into CASGPQTDGYTF.

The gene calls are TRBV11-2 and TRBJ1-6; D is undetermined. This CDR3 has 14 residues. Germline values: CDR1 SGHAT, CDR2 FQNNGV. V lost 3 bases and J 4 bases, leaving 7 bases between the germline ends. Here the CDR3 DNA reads TGTGCCAGCAGCTTTGAGGGTTATAATTCACCCCTCCACTTT. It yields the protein CASSFEGYNSPLHF.

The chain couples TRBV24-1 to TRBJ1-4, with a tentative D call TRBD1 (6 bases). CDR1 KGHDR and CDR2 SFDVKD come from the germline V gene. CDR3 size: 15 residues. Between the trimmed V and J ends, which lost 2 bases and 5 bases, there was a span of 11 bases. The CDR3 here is CATSDSRTANEKLFF. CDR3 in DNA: TGTGCCACCAGTGATTCGCGGACAGCAAATGAAAAACTGTTTTTT.

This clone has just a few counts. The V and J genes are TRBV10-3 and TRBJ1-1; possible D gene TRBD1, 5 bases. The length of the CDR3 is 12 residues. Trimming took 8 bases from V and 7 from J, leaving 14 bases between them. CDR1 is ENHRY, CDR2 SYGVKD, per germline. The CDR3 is CAIGGRQNEAFF. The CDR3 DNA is TGTGCCATCGGCGGTCGACAGAATGAAGCTTTCTTT.

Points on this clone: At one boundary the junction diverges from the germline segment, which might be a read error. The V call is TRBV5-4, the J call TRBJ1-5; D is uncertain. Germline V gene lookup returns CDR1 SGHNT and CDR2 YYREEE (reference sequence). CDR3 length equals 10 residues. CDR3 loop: CRRRDGPQHF. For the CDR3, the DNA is TGCCGAAGACGAGATGGGCCCCAGCATTTT.

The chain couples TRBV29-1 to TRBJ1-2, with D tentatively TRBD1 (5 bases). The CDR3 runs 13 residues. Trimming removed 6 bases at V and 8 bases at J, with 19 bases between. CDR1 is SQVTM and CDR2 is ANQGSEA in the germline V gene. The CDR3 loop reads CSVMWTRSLGYTF. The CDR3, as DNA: TGCAGCGTGATGTGGACACGGAGCCTGGGCTACACCTTC.

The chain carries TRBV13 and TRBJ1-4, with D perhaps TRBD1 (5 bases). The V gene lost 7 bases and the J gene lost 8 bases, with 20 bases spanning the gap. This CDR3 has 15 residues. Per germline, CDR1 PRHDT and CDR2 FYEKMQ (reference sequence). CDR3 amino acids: CASTSGSVEGEKLFF. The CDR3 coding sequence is TGTGCCAGCACCTCAGGGAGTGTCGAGGGAGAAAAACTGTTTTTT. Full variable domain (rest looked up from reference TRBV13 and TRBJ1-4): AAGVIQSPRHLIKEKRETATLKCYPIPRHDTVYWYQQGPGQDPQFLISFYEKMQSDKGSIPDRFSAQQFSDYHSELNMSSLELGDSALYFCASTSGSVEGEKLFFGSGTQLSVL.

The CDR3: CASSPSGGDLNTEAFF. The CDR3 DNA reads TGTGCCAGCAGCCCTTCAGGGGGGGACTTAAACACTGAAGCTTTCTTT. The chain links TRBV7-3 to TRBJ1-1; 7 nucleotides agree with TRBD1. From germline, CDR1 is SGHTA and CDR2 FQGTGA. The J segment lost 2 bases and the V segment lost 5 bases, leaving 11 bases of the junction unmatched. The CDR3 has 16 residues.

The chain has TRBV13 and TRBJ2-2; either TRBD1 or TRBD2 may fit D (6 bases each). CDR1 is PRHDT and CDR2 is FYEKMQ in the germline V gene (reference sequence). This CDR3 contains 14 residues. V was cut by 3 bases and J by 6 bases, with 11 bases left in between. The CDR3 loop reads CASSFTRGAGELFF. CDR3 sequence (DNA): TGTGCCAGCAGCTTTACTAGGGGGGCCGGGGAGCTGTTTTTT.

The CDR3 sequence is CASSRRGGQGDEKLFF. The CDR3 coding sequence is TGTGCCAGTAGTCGTCGCGGGGGGCAGGGGGATGAAAAACTGTTTTTT. The J gene is TRBJ1-4, the V gene TRBV19; 7 bases agree with TRBD1. Germline V gene data show CDR1 as LNHDA and CDR2 as SQIVND (reference sequence). V lost 5 bases and J lost 6; bases outside the gene matches: 12. The CDR3 covers 16 residues.

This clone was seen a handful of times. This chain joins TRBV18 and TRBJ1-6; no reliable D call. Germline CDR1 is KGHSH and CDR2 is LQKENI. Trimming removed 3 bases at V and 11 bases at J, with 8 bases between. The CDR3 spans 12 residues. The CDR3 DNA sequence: TGTGCCAGCTCACCTTTAAATCCACCCCTCCACTTT. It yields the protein CASSPLNPPLHF.

CDR3 loop: CASSSGTSRNTGELFF. CDR3 nucleotides: TGTGCCAGCAGCTCAGGGACTTCCCGGAACACCGGGGAGCTGTTTTTT. The chain uses TRBV5-4 and TRBJ2-2; possible D gene TRBD2, 6 bases. CDR1 SGHNT and CDR2 YYREEE come from the germline V gene (reference sequence). V lost 3 bases to trimming and J lost 1 base, with 13 bases between them. This CDR3 has 16 residues.

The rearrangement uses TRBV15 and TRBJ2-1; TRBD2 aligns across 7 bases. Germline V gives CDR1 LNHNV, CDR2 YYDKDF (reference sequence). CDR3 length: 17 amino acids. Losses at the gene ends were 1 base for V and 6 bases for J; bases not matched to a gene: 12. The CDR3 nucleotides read TGTGCCACCAGCAGAGTACCACTACGGGGGGTGTTCAATGAGCAGTTCTTC. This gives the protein CATSRVPLRGVFNEQFF.

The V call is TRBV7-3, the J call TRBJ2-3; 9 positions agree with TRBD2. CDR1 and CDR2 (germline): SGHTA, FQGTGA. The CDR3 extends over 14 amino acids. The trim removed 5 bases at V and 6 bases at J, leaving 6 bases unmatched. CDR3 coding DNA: TGTGCCAGCAGCCTAGGACTAGCGTGGGATACGCAGTATTTT. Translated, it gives CASSLGLAWDTQYF.

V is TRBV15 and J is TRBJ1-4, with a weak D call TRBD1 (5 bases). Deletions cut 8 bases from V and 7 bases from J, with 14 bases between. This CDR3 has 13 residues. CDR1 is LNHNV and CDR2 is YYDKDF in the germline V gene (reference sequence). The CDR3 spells CATQKGYGEKLFF. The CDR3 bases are TGTGCCACCCAGAAGGGGTATGGTGAAAAACTGTTTTTT. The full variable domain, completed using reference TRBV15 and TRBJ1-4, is DAMVIQNPRYQVTQFGKPVTLSCSQTLNHNVMYWYQQKSSQAPKLLFHYYDKDFNNEADTPDNFQSRRPNTSFCFLDIRSPGLGDTAMYLCATQKGYGEKLFFGSGTQLSVL.